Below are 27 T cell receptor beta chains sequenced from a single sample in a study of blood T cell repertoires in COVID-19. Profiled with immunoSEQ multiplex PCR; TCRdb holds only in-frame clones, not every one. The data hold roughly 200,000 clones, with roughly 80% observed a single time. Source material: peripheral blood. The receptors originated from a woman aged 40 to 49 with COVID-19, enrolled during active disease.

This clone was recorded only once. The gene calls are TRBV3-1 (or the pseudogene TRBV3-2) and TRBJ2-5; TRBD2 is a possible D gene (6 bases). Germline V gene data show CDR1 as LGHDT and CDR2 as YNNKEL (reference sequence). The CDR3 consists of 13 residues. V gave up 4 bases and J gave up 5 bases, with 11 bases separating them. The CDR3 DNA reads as TGTGCCAGCAGCCCGCGGGGCGCCGAGACCCAGTACTTC. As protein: CASSPRGAETQYF.

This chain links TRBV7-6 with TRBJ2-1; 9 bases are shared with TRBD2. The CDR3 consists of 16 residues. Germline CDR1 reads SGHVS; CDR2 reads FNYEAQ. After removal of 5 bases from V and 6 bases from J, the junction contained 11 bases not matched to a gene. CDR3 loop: CASSRKLTSGINEQFF. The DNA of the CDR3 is TGTGCCAGCAGCCGAAAACTGACTAGCGGCATCAATGAGCAGTTCTTC.

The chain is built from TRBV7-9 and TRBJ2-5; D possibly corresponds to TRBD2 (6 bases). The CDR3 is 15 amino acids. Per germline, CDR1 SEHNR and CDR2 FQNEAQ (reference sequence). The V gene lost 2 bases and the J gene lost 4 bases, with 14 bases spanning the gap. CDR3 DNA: TGTGCCAGCAGCTTAAGATTCGGGGGAAGAGAGACCCAGTACTTC. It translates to CASSLRFGGRETQYF.

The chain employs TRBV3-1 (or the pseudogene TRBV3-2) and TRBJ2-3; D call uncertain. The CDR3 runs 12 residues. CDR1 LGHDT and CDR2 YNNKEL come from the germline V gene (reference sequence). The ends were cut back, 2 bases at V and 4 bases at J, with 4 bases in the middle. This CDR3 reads CASSQSSDTQYF. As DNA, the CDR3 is TGTGCCAGCAGCCAAAGCTCAGATACGCAGTATTTT.

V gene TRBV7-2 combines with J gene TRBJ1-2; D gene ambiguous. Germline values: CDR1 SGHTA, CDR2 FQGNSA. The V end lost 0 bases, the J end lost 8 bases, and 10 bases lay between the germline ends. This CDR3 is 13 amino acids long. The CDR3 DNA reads TGTGCCAGCAGCTTAGCGAGGGCGCGGGGCTACACCTTC. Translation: CASSLARARGYTF.

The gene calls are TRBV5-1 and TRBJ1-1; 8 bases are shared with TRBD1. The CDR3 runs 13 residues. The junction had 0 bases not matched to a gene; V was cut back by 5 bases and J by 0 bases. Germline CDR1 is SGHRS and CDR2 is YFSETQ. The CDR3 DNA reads TGCGCCAGCAGGACAGGGGTGAACACTGAAGCTTTCTTT. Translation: CASRTGVNTEAFF. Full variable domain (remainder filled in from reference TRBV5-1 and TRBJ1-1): KAGVTQTPRYLIKTRGQQVTLSCSPISGHRSVSWYQQTPGQGLQFLFEYFSETQRNKGNFPGRFSGRQFSNSRSEMNVSTLELGDSALYLCASRTGVNTEAFFGQGTRLTVV.

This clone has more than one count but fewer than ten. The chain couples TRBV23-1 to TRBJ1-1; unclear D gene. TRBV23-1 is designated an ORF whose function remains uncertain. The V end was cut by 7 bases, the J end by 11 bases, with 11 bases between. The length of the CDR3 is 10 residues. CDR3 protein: CASISPPAFF. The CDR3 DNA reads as TGCGCCAGCATTTCTCCCCCGGCTTTCTTT.

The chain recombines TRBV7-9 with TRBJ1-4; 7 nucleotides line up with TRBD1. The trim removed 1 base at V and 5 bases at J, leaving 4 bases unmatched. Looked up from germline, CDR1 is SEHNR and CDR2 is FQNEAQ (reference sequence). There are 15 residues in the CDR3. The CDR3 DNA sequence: TGTGCCAGCAGCTTAGTCGGCAGGGGGAATGAAAAACTGTTTTTT. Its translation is CASSLVGRGNEKLFF.

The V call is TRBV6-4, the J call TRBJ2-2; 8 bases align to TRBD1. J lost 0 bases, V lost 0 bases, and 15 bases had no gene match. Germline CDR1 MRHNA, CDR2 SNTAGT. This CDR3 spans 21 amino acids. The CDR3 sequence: CASSDSPDRGGWYTNTGELFF. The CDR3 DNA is TGTGCCAGCAGTGACTCTCCAGACAGGGGCGGTTGGTACACGAACACCGGGGAGCTGTTTTTT.

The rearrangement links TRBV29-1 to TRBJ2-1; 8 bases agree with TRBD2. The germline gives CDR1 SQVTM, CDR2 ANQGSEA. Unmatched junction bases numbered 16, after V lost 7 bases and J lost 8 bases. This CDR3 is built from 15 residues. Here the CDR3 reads CSENPREGRSDEQFF. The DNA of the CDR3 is TGCAGCGAAAATCCCCGGGAGGGCCGGTCGGATGAGCAGTTCTTC.

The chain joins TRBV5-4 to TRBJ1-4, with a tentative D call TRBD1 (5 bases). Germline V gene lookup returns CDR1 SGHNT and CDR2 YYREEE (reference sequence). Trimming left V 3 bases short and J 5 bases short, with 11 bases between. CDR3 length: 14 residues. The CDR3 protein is CASSYDSKNEKLFF. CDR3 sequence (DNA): TGTGCCAGCAGCTATGACAGCAAGAATGAAAAACTGTTTTTT. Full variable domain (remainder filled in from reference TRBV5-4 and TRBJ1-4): ETGVTQSPTHLIKTRGQQVTLRCSSQSGHNTVSWYQQALGQGPQFIFQYYREEENGRGNFPPRFSGLQFPNYSSELNVNALELDDSALYLCASSYDSKNEKLFFGSGTQLSVL.

The CDR3 spells CASSYRLARTGELFF. CDR3 DNA sequence: TGTGCCAGCAGTTATAGACTAGCGAGGACCGGGGAGCTGTTTTTT. This sequence joins TRBV6-5 and TRBJ2-2; TRBD2 matches at 8 bases. Germline V lookup: CDR1 MNHEY, CDR2 SVGAGI. The CDR3 length is 15 residues. After removal of 3 bases from V and 5 bases from J, the junction contained 5 bases not matched to a gene.

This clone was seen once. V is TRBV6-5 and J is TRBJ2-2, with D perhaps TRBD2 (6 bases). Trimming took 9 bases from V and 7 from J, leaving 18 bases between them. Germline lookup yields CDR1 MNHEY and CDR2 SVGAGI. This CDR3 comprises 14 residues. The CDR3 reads CASLDRTGDGELFF. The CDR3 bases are TGTGCCAGTCTCGATCGGACGGGAGACGGGGAGCTGTTTTTT.

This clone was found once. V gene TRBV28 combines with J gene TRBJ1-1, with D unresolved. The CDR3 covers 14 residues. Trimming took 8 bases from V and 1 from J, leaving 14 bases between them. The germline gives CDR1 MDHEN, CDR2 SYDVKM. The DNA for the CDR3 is TGTGCCAGCCGGGAGGGTTGGAGGAACACTGAAGCTTTCTTT. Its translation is CASREGWRNTEAFF.

CDR3 loop: CASSVDRGQVYEKLFF. The CDR3 DNA reads as TGTGCCAGCAGCGTAGACAGGGGCCAAGTGTATGAAAAACTGTTTTTT. This sequence joins TRBV7-9 and TRBJ1-4; 8 bases are shared with TRBD1. CDR3 length equals 16 residues. The germline gives CDR1 SEHNR, CDR2 FQNEAQ (reference sequence). J lost 6 bases, V lost 5 bases, and 11 bases had no gene match.

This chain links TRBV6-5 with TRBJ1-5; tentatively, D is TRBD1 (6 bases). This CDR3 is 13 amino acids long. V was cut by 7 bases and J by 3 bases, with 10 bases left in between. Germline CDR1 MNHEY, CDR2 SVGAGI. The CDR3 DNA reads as TGTGCCAGCACTCTGGGGGCCAATCAGCCCCAGCATTTT. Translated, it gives CASTLGANQPQHF.

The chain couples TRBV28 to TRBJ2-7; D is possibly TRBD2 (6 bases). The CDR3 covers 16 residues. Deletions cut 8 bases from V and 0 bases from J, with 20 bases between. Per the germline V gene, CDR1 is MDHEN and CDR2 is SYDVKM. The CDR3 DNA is TGTGCCAGCGTCGACAGTATTGGAGGGAGCTCCTACGAGCAGTACTTC. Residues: CASVDSIGGSSYEQYF.

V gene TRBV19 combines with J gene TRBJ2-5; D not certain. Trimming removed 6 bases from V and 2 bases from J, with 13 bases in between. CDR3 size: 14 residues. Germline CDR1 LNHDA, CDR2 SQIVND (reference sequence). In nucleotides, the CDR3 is TGTGCCAGTAGCATTCAGATATCTCAAGAGACCCAGTACTTC. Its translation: CASSIQISQETQYF.

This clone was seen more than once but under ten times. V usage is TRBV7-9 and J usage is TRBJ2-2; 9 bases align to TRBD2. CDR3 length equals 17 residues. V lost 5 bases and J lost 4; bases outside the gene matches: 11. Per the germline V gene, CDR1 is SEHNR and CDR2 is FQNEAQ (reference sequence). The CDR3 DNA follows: TGTGCCAGCAGCAAAGGGACTAGCCAGGTGGCCACCGGGGAGCTGTTTTTT. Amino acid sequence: CASSKGTSQVATGELFF.

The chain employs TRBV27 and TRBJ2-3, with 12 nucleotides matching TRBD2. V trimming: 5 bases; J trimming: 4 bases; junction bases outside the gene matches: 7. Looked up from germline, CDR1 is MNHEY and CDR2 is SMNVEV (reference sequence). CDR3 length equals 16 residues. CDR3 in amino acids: CASSPLAGGRPDTQYF. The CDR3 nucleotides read TGTGCCAGCAGTCCGCTAGCGGGAGGGAGACCAGATACGCAGTATTTT.

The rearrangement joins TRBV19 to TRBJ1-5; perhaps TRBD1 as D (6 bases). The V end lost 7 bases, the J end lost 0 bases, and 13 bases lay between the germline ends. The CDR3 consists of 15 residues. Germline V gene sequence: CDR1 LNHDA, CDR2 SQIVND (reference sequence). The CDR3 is CASTKDSLSNQPQHF. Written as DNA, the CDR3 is TGTGCCAGTACAAAGGACAGCCTTAGCAATCAGCCCCAGCATTTT.

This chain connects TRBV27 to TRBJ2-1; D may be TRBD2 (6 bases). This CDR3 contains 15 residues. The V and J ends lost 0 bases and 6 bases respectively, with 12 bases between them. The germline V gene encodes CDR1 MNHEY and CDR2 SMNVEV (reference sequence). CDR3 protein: CASSLSGTGSNEQFF. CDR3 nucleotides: TGTGCCAGCAGTTTATCGGGGACTGGGTCCAATGAGCAGTTCTTC.

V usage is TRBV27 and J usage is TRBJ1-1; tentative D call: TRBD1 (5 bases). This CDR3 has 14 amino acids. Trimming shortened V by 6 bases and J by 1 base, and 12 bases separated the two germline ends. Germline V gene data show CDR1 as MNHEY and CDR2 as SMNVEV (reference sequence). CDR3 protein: CASRPDTKNTEAFF. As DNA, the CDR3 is TGTGCCAGCAGGCCGGACACCAAGAACACTGAAGCTTTCTTT.

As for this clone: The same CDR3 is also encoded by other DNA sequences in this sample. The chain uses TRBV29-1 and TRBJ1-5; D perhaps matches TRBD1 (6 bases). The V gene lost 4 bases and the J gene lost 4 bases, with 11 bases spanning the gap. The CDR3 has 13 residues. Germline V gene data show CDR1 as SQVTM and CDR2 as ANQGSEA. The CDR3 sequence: CSVGDRTNQPQHF. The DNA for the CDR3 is TGCAGCGTTGGTGACAGGACTAATCAGCCCCAGCATTTT.

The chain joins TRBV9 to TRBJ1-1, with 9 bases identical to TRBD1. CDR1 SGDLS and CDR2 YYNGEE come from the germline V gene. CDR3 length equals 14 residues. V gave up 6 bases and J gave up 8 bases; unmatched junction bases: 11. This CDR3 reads CASTVRTGVSEAFF. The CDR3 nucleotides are TGTGCCAGCACCGTTAGGACAGGGGTGTCCGAAGCTTTCTTT.

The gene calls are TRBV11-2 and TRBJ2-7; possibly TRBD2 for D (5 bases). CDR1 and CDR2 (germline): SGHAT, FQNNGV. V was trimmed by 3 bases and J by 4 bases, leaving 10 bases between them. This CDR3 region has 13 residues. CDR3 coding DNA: TGTGCCAGCAGCTTGGAGGTTCAGTACGAGCAGTACTTC. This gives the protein CASSLEVQYEQYF.

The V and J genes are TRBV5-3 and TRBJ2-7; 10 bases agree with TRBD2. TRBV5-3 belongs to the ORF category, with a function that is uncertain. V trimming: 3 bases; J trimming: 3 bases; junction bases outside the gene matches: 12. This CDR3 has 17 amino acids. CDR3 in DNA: TGTGCCAGAAGCTCCATAGGCCCTAGCGGGAGAGACTACGAGCAGTACTTC. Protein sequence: CARSSIGPSGRDYEQYF.